Following are 14 T cell receptor beta chains from one sample sequenced in a study of blood T cells in healthy people across ages. Alongside a J-beta primer mix, a sample-barcoded 5' primer served in a second PCR lasting about 7 to 11 cycles. MiXCR, run by TCRdb on the 5' RACE reads, gives a single entry per CDR3 protein. The sample includes 1.4 million to 1.5 million distinct CDR3 sequences, around two fifths of them seen just once. The sample consisted of blood. These receptors all stem from a woman aged 18 to 35 in good health.

The chain uses TRBV12-3 or TRBV12-4 and TRBJ2-7; D possibly corresponds to TRBD2 (5 bases). The CDR3 covers 11 residues. V lost 4 bases to trimming and J lost 9 bases, with 10 bases between them. The chain's CDR3 is CASSSEGGQYF. CDR3 sequence (DNA): TGTGCCAGCAGTTCCGAAGGAGGGCAGTACTTC.

The chain uses TRBV7-9 and TRBJ1-5; tentatively, D is TRBD1 (6 bases). CDR3 length: 14 residues. Trimming left V 5 bases short and J 4 bases short, with 12 bases between. CDR1 SEHNR and CDR2 FQNEAQ come from the germline V gene (reference sequence). CDR3 amino acids: CASSQGGPNQPQHF. The CDR3, as DNA: TGTGCCAGCAGCCAAGGGGGACCGAATCAGCCCCAGCATTTT. Complete variable domain (other parts from reference TRBV7-9 and TRBJ1-5): DTGVSQNPRHKITKRGQNVTFRCDPISEHNRLYWYRQTLGQGPEFLTYFQNEAQLEKSRLLSDRFSAERPKGSFSTLEIQRTEQGDSAMYLCASSQGGPNQPQHFGDGTRLSIL.

This clonotype was found once. The V gene is TRBV9, the J gene TRBJ2-3; D gene unclear. This CDR3 comprises 15 residues. Trimming removed 2 bases at V and 6 bases at J, with 16 bases between. The V gene's germline CDR1 is SGDLS and CDR2 YYNGEE. The CDR3: CASSVSSQPTDTQYF. CDR3 coding DNA: TGTGCCAGCAGCGTCAGTAGCCAACCCACGGATACGCAGTATTTT.

This clonotype showed up just a few times. This chain links TRBV7-9 with TRBJ2-7; 10 positions agree with TRBD1. CDR3 size: 16 residues. Unmatched junction bases numbered 9, after V lost 4 bases and J lost 3 bases. Germline values: CDR1 SEHNR, CDR2 FQNEAQ (reference sequence). CDR3 protein: CASSWRQGARVYEQYF. In DNA form, the CDR3 reads TGTGCCAGCAGCTGGAGACAGGGGGCGCGGGTCTACGAGCAGTACTTC.

The chain links TRBV4-2 to TRBJ2-2, with 7 bases fitting TRBD2. The CDR3 consists of 16 residues. CDR1 and CDR2 (germline): LGHNA, YNFKEQ. Losses at the gene ends were 1 base for V and 4 bases for J; bases not matched to a gene: 6. Written as DNA, the CDR3 is TGTGCCAGCAGCCAAGCTGGCGGGAGAGGCACCGGGGAGCTGTTTTTT. This translates into CASSQAGGRGTGELFF.

The chain combines TRBV3-1 with TRBJ1-3, with D perhaps matching TRBD1 (5 bases). V was trimmed by 4 bases and J by 4 bases, leaving 20 bases between them. This CDR3 spans 17 amino acids. Germline values: CDR1 LGHDT, CDR2 YNNKEL (reference sequence). This CDR3 reads CASSRTGAVAIGNTIYF. For the CDR3, the DNA is TGTGCCAGCAGCCGAACCGGGGCGGTGGCTATCGGAAACACCATATATTTT.

This clonotype was observed a few times. The rearrangement uses TRBV3-1 and TRBJ2-7; 10 bases match TRBD1. This CDR3 is 12 amino acids long. J lost 3 bases, V lost 8 bases, and 1 base had no gene match. In germline, CDR1 is LGHDT, CDR2 YNNKEL (reference sequence). The CDR3 nucleotides read TGTGCCAGCGGGGACAGGGGCTACGAGCAGTACTTC. Amino acids: CASGDRGYEQYF.

This clonotype was seen only once. The rearrangement links TRBV6-2 or TRBV6-3 to TRBJ2-5, with a possible D match to TRBD1 (6 bases). CDR1 and CDR2 from the germline V gene are MNHEY and SVGEGT. The germline V and J ends were trimmed by 6 bases and 11 bases, with 25 bases remaining between them. The CDR3 is 15 amino acids. The DNA for the CDR3 is TGTGCCAGCAGCCTTACGGTGACAGGAGGTAATGAGCAGTACTTC. It codes for CASSLTVTGGNEQYF.

The V and J genes are TRBV20-1 and TRBJ2-7; tentative D call: TRBD1 (6 bases). V shed 6 bases and J shed 2 bases, with 14 bases lying between them. This CDR3 is built from 13 residues. The germline V gene encodes CDR1 DFQATT and CDR2 SNEGSKA (reference sequence). CDR3 protein: CSATGQITYEQYF. CDR3 DNA sequence: TGCAGTGCAACCGGACAGATTACCTACGAGCAGTACTTC.

V gene TRBV4-2 combines with J gene TRBJ2-7, with TRBD1 as a possible D gene (5 bases). This CDR3 comprises 13 residues. V lost 4 bases, J lost 7 bases, and 14 bases lay in between. Germline V gene lookup returns CDR1 LGHNA and CDR2 YNFKEQ. The chain's CDR3 is CASSPPGAMEQYF. CDR3 coding DNA: TGTGCCAGCAGCCCCCCTGGGGCCATGGAGCAGTACTTC.

The chain joins TRBV3-1 to TRBJ2-1; D is unclear. Germline CDR1 LGHDT, CDR2 YNNKEL (reference sequence). This CDR3 is built from 16 residues. V lost 4 bases, J lost 2 bases, and 15 bases lay in between. As DNA, the CDR3 is TGTGCCAGCAGCCGAGAAGGCCTATACCCCTACAATGAGCAGTTCTTC. Translating it yields CASSREGLYPYNEQFF.

This clonotype was counted ten times or more. The chain employs TRBV2 and TRBJ2-3, with 8 bases matching TRBD2. CDR1 SNHLY and CDR2 FYNNEI come from the germline V gene. Trimming took 11 bases from V and 5 from J; bases not matched to a gene: 12. CDR3 length: 14 residues. The CDR3 region is CAQQVRAGVDTQYF. The CDR3 region has the DNA TGTGCCCAGCAGGTCCGAGCGGGAGTAGATACGCAGTATTTT.

This clonotype has just a few counts. The genes are TRBV5-1 and TRBJ2-7; D gene unclear. The CDR3 is made up of 15 amino acids. V lost 4 bases and J lost 5, with 19 bases in between. Looked up from germline, CDR1 is SGHRS and CDR2 is YFSETQ. The CDR3 nucleotides read TGCGCCAGCAGCATCCACATAGGCCCTGCCAACGAGCAGTACTTC. Translation gives CASSIHIGPANEQYF.

The gene calls are TRBV6-5 and TRBJ1-2, with a possible D match to TRBD1 (6 bases). This CDR3 comprises 14 residues. Per the germline V gene, CDR1 is MNHEY and CDR2 is SVGAGI. V lost 6 bases, J lost 7 bases, and 18 bases lay in between. CDR3 sequence reads: CASSSLTGAIGYTF. CDR3 DNA sequence: TGTGCCAGCAGCTCACTGACAGGAGCTATTGGCTACACCTTC.